This TCR beta chain was retrieved from a study of post-analysis software for immune sequencing data. Study information: The study covered relapsing-remitting, secondary progressive and progressive-relapsing courses of multiple sclerosis. General study points: Patients used about 5 TRBV segments, including TRBV5-6, TRBV5-1 and TRBV20-1, more often than controls. Controls significantly exceeded multiple sclerosis patients in normalized Chao1 diversity. By F measure, samples from a shared preparation batch strongly co-clustered.

Unique-molecular-identifier-tagged TCR beta cDNA libraries were used. T cells numbering roughly 0.9 to 11 million gave rise to a few hundred thousand cDNA molecules. TCRdb called the PCR reads again in MiXCR, with one record for every CDR3 protein. The sample lists approximately 730,000 distinct CDR3 sequences; less than 35% were seen once. Of note for this clonotype: No antigen is known for it.

CDR1 and CDR2 (germline): SGHVS, FQNEAQ. The CDR3 is 13 amino acids. V lost 4 bases to trimming and J lost 3 bases; unmatched junction nucleotides: 1. Source material: blood. This sequence originates from a girl under 18 with multiple sclerosis. The gene calls are TRBV7-8 and TRBJ2-7; 9 nucleotides line up with TRBD1. The CDR3 bases are TGTGCCAGCAGCTGGGGACAGGGCTACGAGCAGTACTTC. Protein: CASSWGQGYEQYF.